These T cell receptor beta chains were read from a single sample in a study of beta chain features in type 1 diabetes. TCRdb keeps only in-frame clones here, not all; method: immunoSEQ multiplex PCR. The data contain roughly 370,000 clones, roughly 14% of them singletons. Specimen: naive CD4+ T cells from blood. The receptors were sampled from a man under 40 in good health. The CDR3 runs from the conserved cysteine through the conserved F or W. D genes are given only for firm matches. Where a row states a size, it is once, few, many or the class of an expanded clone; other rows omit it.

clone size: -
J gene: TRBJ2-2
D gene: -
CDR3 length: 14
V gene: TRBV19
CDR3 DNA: TGTGCCAGTAGGCCCCAGGGATTCACCGGGGAGCTGTTTTTT
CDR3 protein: CASRPQGFTGELFF

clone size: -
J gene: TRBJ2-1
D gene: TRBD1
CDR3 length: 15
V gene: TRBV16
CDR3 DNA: TGTGCCAGCAGTACCGGGACAGGGAGCTACAATGAGCAGTTCTTC
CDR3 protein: CASSTGTGSYNEQFF

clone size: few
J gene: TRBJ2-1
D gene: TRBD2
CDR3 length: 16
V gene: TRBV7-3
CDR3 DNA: TGTGCCAGCAGCTTAACGTGGGCTAGCGGGAGAAATGAGCAGTTCTTC
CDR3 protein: CASSLTWASGRNEQFF

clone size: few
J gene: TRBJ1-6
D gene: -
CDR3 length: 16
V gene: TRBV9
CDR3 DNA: TGTGCCAGCAGCGTAGGAGGTAAAGGACAAAATTCACCCCTCCACTTT
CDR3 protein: CASSVGGKGQNSPLHF

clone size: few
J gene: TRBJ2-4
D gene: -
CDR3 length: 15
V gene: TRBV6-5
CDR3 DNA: TGTGCCAGCAGTTACTCCAGGGTAGCCAAAAACATTCAGTACTTC
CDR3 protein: CASSYSRVAKNIQYF

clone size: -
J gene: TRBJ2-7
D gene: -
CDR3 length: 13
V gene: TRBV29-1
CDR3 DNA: TGCAGCGTTGACGGGCAGGGTTCATACGAGCAGTACTTC
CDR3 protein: CSVDGQGSYEQYF

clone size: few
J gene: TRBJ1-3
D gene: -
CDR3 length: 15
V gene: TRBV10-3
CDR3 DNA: TGTGCCATCAGACGGGCCGGCGTCTCTGGAAACACCATATATTTT
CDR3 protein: CAIRRAGVSGNTIYF

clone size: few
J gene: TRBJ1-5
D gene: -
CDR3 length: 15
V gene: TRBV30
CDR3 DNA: TGTGCCTGGAGTGTGGGACACAGGGGCAATCAGCCCCAGCATTTT
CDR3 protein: CAWSVGHRGNQPQHF

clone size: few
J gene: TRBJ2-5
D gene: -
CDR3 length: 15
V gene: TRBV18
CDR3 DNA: TGTGCCAGCTCACCATCGGGAAGCCGGATGGAGACCCAGTACTTC
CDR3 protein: CASSPSGSRMETQYF

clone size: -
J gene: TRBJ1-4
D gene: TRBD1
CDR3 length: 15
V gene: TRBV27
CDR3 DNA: TGTGCCAGCAGTTTAGAAGGGGACAGGGGTGAAAAACTGTTTTTT
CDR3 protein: CASSLEGDRGEKLFF

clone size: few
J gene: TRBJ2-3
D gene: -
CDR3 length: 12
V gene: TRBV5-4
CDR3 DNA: TGTGCCAGCAGCCTACGCACGGATACGCAGTATTTT
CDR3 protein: CASSLRTDTQYF

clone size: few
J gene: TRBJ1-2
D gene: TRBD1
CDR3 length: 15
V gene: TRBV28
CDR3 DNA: TGTGCCAGCACCAACACCCCGGGACAGGGTGTTGGCTACACCTTC
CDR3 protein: CASTNTPGQGVGYTF

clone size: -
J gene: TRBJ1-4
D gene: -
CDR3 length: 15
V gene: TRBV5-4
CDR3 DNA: TGTGCCAGCAGCTACAAGGCCCGACACCAGGAAAAACTGTTTTTT
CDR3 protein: CASSYKARHQEKLFF

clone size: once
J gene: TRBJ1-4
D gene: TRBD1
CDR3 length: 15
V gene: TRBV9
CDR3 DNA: TGTGCCAGCAGTCCAGGGGGCCCGACGAATGGAAAACTGTTTTTT
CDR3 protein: CASSPGGPTNGKLFF

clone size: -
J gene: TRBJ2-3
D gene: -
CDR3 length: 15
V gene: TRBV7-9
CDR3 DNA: TGTGCCAGCAGCTTACTGCCAGGAAACACAGATACGCAGTATTTT
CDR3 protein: CASSLLPGNTDTQYF

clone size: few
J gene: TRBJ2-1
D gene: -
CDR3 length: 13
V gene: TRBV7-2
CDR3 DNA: TGTGCCAGCAGCTTCCAGGGCAACAATGAGCAGTTCTTC
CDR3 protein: CASSFQGNNEQFF

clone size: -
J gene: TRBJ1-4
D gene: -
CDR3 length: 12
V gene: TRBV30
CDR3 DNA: TGTGCCTGGAGTTTTGGGCGTGAAAAACTGTTTTTT
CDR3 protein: CAWSFGREKLFF

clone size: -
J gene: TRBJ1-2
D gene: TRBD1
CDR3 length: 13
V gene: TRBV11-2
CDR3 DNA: TGTGCCAGCAGCAGGGACAGGGCCCGTGGCTACACCTTC
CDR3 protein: CASSRDRARGYTF

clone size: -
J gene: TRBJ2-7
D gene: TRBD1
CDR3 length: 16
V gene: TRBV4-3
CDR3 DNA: TGCGCCAGCAGCCAAGATCCTGCGGGACAGGGGGACGAGCAGTACTTC
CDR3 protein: CASSQDPAGQGDEQYF

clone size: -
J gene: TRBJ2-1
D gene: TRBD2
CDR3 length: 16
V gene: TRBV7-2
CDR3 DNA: TGTGCCAGCAGCTTAGAGAGCGGGAGCCAGGGCAATGAGCAGTTCTTC
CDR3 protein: CASSLESGSQGNEQFF

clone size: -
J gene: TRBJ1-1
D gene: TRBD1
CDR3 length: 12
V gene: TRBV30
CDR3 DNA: TGTGCCTGGTACAGGGGTGGGACTGAAGCTTTCTTT
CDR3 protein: CAWYRGGTEAFF

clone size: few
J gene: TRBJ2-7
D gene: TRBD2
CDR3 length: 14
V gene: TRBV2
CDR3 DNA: TGTGCCAGCTCCCGTCGGGAGGGGGGGTACGAGCAGTACTTC
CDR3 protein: CASSRREGGYEQYF

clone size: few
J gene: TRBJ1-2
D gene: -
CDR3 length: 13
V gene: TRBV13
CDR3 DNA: TGTGCCAGCAGCACGGACAGTTACTATGGCTACACCTTC
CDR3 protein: CASSTDSYYGYTF

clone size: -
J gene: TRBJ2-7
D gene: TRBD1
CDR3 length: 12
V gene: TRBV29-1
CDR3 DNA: TGCAGCGTGACCGGGACAGCCTACGAGCAGTACTTC
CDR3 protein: CSVTGTAYEQYF

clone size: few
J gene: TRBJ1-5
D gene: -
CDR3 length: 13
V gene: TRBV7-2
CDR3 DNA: TGTGCCAGCAGCCTCGAAGGGGGGAGGCCCCAGCATTTT
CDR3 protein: CASSLEGGRPQHF

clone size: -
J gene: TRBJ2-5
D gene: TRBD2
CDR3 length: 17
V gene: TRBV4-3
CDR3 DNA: TGCGCCAGCAGCCCGGAGACTAGCGGGGGTAAACAAGAGACCCAGTACTTC
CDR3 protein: CASSPETSGGKQETQYF

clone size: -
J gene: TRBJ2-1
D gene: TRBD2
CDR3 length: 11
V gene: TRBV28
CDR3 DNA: TGTGCCAGCATGGGCGGGAGAAGAAAGTTCTTC
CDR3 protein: CASMGGRRKFF

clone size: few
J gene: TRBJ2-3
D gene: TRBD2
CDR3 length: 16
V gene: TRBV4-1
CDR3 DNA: TGCGCCAGCAGCCGAACTGTAGCGGGGGGGCGACATACGCAGTATTTT
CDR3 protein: CASSRTVAGGRHTQYF

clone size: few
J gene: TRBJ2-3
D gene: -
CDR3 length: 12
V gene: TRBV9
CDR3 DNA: TGTGCCAGCAGCGATGACCGAGATACGCAGTATTTT
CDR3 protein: CASSDDRDTQYF

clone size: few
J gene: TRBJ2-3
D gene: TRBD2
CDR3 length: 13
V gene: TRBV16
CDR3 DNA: TGTGCCAGCAGCGGAGCGGGAGGATATACGCAGTATTTT
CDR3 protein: CASSGAGGYTQYF

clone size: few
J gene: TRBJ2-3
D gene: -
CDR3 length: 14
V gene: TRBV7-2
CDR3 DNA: TGTGCCAGCAGCAATTACCTAGCGCCAGATACGCAGTATTTT
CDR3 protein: CASSNYLAPDTQYF

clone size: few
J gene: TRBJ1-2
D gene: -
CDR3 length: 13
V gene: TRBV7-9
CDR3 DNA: TGTGCCAGCAGCCCCACCGGGACGTCCCTATACACCTTC
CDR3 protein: CASSPTGTSLYTF

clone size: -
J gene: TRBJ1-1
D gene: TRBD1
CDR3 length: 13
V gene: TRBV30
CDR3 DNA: TGTGCCTGGCCCCGGGACAGGGGAACTGAAGCTTTCTTT
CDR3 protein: CAWPRDRGTEAFF

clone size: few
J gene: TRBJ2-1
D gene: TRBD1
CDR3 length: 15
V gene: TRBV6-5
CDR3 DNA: TGTGCCAGCAGCCGAGACAGGGTTGAATACAATGAGCAGTTCTTC
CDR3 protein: CASSRDRVEYNEQFF

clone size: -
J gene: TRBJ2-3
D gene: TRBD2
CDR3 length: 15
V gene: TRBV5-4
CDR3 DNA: TGTGCCAGCAGCTTGTCGGGAGGACCGGGAGATACGCAGTATTTT
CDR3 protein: CASSLSGGPGDTQYF

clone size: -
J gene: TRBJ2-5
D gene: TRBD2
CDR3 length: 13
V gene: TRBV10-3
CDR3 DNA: TGTGCCATCCGTAGTAGCGGGGGTGAGACCCAGTACTTC
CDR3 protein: CAIRSSGGETQYF

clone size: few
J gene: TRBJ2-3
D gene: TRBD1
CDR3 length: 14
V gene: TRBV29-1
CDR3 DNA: TGCAGCACTCGACAGGGAATGAGCACAGATACGCAGTATTTT
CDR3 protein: CSTRQGMSTDTQYF

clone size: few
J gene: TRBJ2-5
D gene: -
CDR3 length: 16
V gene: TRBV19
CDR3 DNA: TGTGCCAGTAGTATAGCCTCTTCGCAAGGCCAAGAGACCCAGTACTTC
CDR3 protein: CASSIASSQGQETQYF

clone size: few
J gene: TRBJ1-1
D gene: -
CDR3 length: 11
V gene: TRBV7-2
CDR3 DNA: TGTGCCCTGGGAAGGGGTAGCAAGGCTTTCTTT
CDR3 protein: CALGRGSKAFF

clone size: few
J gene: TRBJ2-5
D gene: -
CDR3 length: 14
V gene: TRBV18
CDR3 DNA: TGTGCCAGCTCACCACCGACGGGGGCGAAGACCCAGTACTTC
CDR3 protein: CASSPPTGAKTQYF

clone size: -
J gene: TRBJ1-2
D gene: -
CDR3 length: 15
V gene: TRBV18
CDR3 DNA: TGTGCCAGCTCACCCCGAGGGACGGGGGACTATGGCTACACCTTC
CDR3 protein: CASSPRGTGDYGYTF